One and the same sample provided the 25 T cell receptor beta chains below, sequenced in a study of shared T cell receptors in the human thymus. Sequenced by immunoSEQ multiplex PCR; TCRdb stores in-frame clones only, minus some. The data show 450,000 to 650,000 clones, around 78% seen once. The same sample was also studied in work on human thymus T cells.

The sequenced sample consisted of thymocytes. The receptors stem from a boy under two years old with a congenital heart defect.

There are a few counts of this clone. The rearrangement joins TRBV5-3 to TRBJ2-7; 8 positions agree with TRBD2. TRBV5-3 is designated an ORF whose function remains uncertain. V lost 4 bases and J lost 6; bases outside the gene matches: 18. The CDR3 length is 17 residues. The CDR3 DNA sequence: TGTGCCAGAAGCCCGCAAGCGGGAGTAATCCCTTATTCCGAGCAGTACTTC. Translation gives CARSPQAGVIPYSEQYF.

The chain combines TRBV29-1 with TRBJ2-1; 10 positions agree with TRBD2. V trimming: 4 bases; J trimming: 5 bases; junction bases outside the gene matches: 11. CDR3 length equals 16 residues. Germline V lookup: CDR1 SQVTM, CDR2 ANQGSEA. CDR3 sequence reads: CSVGSGLAAAHNEQFF. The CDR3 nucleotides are TGCAGCGTTGGGTCAGGACTAGCGGCAGCCCACAATGAGCAGTTCTTC.

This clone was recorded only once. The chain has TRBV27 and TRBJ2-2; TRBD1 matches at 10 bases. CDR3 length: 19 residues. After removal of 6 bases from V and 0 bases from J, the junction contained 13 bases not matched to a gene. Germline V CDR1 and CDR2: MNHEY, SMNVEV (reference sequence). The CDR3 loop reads CASSPYRDRGPPNTGELFF. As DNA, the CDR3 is TGTGCCAGCAGCCCTTACCGGGACAGGGGACCTCCGAACACCGGGGAGCTGTTTTTT.

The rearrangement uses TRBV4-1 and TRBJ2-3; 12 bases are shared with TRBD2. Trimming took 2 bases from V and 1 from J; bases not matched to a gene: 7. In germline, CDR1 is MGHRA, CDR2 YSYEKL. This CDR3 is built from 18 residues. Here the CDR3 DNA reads TGCGCCAGCAGCCAACGCTCTAGCGGGAGGGGGGGCACAGATACGCAGTATTTT. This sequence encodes CASSQRSSGRGGTDTQYF.

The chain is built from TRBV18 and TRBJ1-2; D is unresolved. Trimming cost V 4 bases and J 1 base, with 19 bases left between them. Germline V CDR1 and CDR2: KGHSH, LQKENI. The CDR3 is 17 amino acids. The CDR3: CASSLCEGTRDNYGYTF. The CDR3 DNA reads TGTGCCAGCTCACTTTGTGAGGGAACCCGCGATAACTATGGCTACACCTTC.

Here the CDR3 DNA reads TGTGCCAGCAGCGTGACAGGGGTAGAGACCCAGTACTTC. Its protein product is CASSVTGVETQYF. The chain couples TRBV7-9 to TRBJ2-5, with 8 bases matching TRBD1. With V trimmed by 5 bases and J by 4 bases, 3 bases remained unmatched. The CDR3 spans 13 residues. Germline V gene sequence: CDR1 SEHNR, CDR2 FQNEAQ (reference sequence).

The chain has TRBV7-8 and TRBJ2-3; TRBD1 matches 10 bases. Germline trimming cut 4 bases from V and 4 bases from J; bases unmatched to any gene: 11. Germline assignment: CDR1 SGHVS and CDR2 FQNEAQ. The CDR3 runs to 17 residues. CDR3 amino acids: CASSSRGWDRGADTQYF. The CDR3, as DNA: TGTGCCAGCAGCTCCCGAGGCTGGGACAGGGGCGCAGATACGCAGTATTTT.

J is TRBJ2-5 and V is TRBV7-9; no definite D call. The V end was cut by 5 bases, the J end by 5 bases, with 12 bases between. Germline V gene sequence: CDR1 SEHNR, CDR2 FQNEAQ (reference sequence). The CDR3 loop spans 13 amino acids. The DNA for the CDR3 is TGTGCCAGCAGCGCACTCCACTCCGAGACCCAGTACTTC. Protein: CASSALHSETQYF.

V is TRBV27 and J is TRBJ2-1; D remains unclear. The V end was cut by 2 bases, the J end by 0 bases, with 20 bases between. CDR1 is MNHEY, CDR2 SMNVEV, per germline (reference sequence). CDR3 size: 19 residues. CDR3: CASSLVHSSSVSSYNEQFF. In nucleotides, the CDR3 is TGTGCCAGCAGTTTAGTCCATAGTTCCAGCGTCAGCTCCTACAATGAGCAGTTCTTC.

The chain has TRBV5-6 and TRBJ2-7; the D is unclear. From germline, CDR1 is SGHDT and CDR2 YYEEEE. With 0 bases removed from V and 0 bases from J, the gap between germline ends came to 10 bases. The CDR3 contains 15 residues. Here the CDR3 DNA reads TGTGCCAGCAGCTTGGGGCCGGGTAGCTCCTACGAGCAGTACTTC. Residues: CASSLGPGSSYEQYF. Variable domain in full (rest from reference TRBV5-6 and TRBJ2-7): DAGVTQSPTHLIKTRGQQVTLRCSPKSGHDTVSWYQQALGQGPQFIFQYYEEEERQRGNFPDRFSGHQFPNYSSELNVNALLLGDSALYLCASSLGPGSSYEQYFGPGTRLTVT.

The CDR3 sequence: CASSFDRGRSSGNTIYF. The CDR3 DNA is TGTGCCAGCAGCTTCGACAGGGGACGAAGTTCTGGAAACACCATATATTTT. The V call is TRBV7-2, the J call TRBJ1-3, with 8 bases lining up with TRBD1. Trimming took 3 bases from V and 1 from J; bases not matched to a gene: 8. There are 17 residues in the CDR3. From germline, CDR1 is SGHTA and CDR2 FQGNSA.

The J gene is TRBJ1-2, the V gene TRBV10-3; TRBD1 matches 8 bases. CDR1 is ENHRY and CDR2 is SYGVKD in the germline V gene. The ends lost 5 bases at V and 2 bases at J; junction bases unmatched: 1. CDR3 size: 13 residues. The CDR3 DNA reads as TGTGCCATCAGTAGACAGGGGAACTATGGCTACACCTTC. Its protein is CAISRQGNYGYTF.

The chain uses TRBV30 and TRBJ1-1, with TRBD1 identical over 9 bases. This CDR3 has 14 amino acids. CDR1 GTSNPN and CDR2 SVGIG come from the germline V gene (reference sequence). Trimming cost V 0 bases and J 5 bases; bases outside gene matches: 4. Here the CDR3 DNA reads TGTGCCTGGAGTGTCACAGGGGGCTGGACTGAAGCTTTCTTT. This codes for CAWSVTGGWTEAFF.

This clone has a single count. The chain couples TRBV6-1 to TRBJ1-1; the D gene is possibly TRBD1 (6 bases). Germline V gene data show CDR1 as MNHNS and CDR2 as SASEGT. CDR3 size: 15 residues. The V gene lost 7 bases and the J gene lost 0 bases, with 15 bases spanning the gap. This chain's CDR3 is CASKDKKGVNTEAFF. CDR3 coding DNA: TGTGCCAGCAAGGACAAGAAGGGGGTGAACACTGAAGCTTTCTTT.

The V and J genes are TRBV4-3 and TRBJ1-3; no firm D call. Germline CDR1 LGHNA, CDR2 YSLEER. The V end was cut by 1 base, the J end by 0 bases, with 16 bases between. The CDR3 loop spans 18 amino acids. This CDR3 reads CASSQVLRKDGSGNTIYF. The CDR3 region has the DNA TGCGCCAGCAGCCAAGTTTTGAGGAAAGACGGCTCTGGAAACACCATATATTTT.

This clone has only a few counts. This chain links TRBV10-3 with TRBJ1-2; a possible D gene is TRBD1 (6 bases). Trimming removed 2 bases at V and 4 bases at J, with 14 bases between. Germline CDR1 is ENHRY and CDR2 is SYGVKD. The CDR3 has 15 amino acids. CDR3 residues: CAISEPRGWGYGYTF. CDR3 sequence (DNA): TGTGCCATCAGTGAGCCCAGGGGATGGGGCTATGGCTACACCTTC.

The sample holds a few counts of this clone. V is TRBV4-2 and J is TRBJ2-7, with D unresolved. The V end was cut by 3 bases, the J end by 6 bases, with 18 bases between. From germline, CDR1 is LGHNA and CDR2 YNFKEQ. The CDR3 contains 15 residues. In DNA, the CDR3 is TGTGCCAGCAGCCAGACGAGATTGGGTAGCCGCGAGCAGTACTTC. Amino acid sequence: CASSQTRLGSREQYF.

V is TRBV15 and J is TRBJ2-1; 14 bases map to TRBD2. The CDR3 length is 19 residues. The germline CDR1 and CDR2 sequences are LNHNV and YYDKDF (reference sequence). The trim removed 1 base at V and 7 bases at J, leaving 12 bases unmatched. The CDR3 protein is CATSRGLAGLAGVGNEQFF. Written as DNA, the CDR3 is TGTGCCACCAGCAGAGGTTTGGCGGGACTAGCGGGAGTTGGTAATGAGCAGTTCTTC.

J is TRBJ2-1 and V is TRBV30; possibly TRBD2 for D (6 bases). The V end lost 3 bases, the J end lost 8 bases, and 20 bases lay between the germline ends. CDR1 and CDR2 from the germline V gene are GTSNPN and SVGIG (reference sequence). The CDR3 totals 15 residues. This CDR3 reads CAWRVGGALAHEQFF. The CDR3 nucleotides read TGTGCCTGGAGAGTGGGGGGAGCTTTGGCCCATGAGCAGTTCTTC. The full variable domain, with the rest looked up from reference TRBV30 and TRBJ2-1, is SQTIHQWPATLVQPVGSPLSLECTVEGTSNPNLYWYRQAAGRGLQLLFYSVGIGQISSEVPQNLSASRPQDRQFILSSKKLLLSDSGFYLCAWRVGGALAHEQFFGPGTRLTVL.

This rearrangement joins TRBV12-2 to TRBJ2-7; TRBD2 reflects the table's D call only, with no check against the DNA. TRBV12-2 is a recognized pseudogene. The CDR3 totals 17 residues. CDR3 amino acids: CASRLEWETSGRREQYF. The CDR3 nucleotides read TGTGCAAGTCGCTTAGAATGGGAGACTAGCGGGAGAAGAGAGCAGTACTTC.

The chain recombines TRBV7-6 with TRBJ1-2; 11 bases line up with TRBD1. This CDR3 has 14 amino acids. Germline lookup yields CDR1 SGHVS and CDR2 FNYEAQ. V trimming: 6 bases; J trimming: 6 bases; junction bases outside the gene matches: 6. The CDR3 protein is CASSSGQGAHGYTF. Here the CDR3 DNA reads TGTGCCAGCAGTTCCGGACAGGGGGCGCATGGCTACACCTTC.

The CDR3 is CASTRLAGVDEQFF. Here the CDR3 DNA reads TGTGCCAGCACGCGACTAGCGGGAGTGGATGAGCAGTTCTTC. The genes are TRBV2 and TRBJ2-1, with 12 bases identical to TRBD2. This CDR3 has 14 amino acids. Germline V CDR1 and CDR2: SNHLY, FYNNEI. With V trimmed by 7 bases and J by 8 bases, 6 bases remained unmatched.

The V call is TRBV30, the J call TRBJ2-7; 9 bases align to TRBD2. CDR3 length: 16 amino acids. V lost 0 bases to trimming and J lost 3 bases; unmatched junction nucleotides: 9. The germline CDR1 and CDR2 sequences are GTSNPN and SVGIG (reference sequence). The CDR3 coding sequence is TGTGCCTGGAGTGTACCGGGGGGGACTAGCAACTACGAGCAGTACTTC. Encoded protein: CAWSVPGGTSNYEQYF. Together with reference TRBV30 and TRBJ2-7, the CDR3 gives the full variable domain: SQTIHQWPATLVQPVGSPLSLECTVEGTSNPNLYWYRQAAGRGLQLLFYSVGIGQISSEVPQNLSASRPQDRQFILSSKKLLLSDSGFYLCAWSVPGGTSNYEQYFGPGTRLTVT.

The DNA for the CDR3 is TGTGCCAGCAGCCCCGTGGGGGCGGGCTCTTCCCAAGAGACCCAGTACTTC. It yields the protein CASSPVGAGSSQETQYF. The V gene is TRBV13, the J gene TRBJ2-5; D perhaps matches TRBD1 (6 bases). The V gene lost 5 bases and the J gene lost 1 base, with 20 bases spanning the gap. Germline values: CDR1 PRHDT, CDR2 FYEKMQ (reference sequence). There are 17 residues in the CDR3.

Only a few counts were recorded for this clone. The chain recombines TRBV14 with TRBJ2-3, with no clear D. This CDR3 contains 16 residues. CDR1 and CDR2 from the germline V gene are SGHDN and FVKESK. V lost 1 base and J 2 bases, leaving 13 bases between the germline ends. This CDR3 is CASSQALAFVTDTQYF. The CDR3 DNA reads TGTGCCAGCAGCCAAGCATTAGCCTTTGTCACAGATACGCAGTATTTT.